This T cell receptor beta chain was recovered during a study of blood T cell repertoires in COVID-19. Whole-study context: Italy, Spain and the United States were the sources of the convalescent and acute COVID-19 samples. Sources were T cells, B-cell-depleted T cells, or PBMCs; the material itself was cDNA or gDNA.

This clone was recorded only once. Authors' methods: Scientists estimated how many nucleated cells there were by amplifying reference gene primers. Only in-frame clones appear in the TCRdb table, and some are missing; sequencing was by immunoSEQ multiplex PCR. V, J and clone size derive from that table, while D and trimming were established from the DNA sequence. The sample carries about 220,000 clones, around 81% recorded once. Germline V lookup: CDR1 SGHAT, CDR2 FQNNGV. Trimming cost V 4 bases and J 5 bases, with 13 bases left between them. The CDR3 sequence is 14 residues long. This TCR came from a woman in her 70s with acute or convalescent COVID-19. The sample was peripheral blood. The rearrangement links TRBV11-2 to TRBJ2-3, with D perhaps matching TRBD1 (5 bases). The CDR3 DNA reads TGTGCCAGCAGCTACTCAGGGTTGCAAGATACGCAGTATTTT. It is translated as CASSYSGLQDTQYF.